One sample yielded the 22 T cell receptor beta chains listed below, sequenced in a study of OX40 agonist ivuxolimab in advanced cancers. The repertoire was sequenced with immunoSEQ multiplex PCR; TCRdb's copy has only in-frame clones and lacks some. Seen here are roughly 28,000 clones, approximately 79% observed once, and the top ten hold 25% to 30%. Material: CD4+ or CD8+ T cells sorted from blood, obtained in a trial of the OX40 agonist ivuxolimab. The receptors derive from an adult with an advanced solid tumor such as melanoma, head and neck, liver or kidney cancer.

The chain carries TRBV2 and TRBJ2-2, with a tentative D call TRBD2 (6 bases). Per germline, CDR1 SNHLY and CDR2 FYNNEI. CDR3 length: 16 residues. V shed 4 bases and J shed 2 bases, with 14 bases lying between them. The CDR3 nucleotides read TGTGCCAGCAGTGTACGGCTAGCGAGTAACACCGGGGAGCTGTTTTTT. It codes for CASSVRLASNTGELFF.

The rearrangement links TRBV6-1 to TRBJ2-7; D is undetermined. Germline V lookup: CDR1 MNHNS, CDR2 SASEGT. The CDR3 extends over 15 amino acids. V lost 0 bases to trimming and J lost 5 bases, with 14 bases between them. The CDR3 sequence: CASSEAGFTRDEQYF. The CDR3 bases are TGTGCCAGCAGTGAAGCAGGGTTTACTCGAGACGAGCAGTACTTC.

CDR3 coding DNA: TGCGCCAGCAGCCCTCTAGCGGGACCCGATGAGCAGTTCTTC. It codes for CASSPLAGPDEQFF. The chain is built from TRBV4-1 and TRBJ2-1, with TRBD2 matching 9 bases. V shed 4 bases and J 8 bases; nucleotides not matched to a gene: 6. The CDR3 extends over 14 amino acids. In germline, CDR1 is MGHRA, CDR2 YSYEKL.

The chain uses TRBV21-1 and TRBJ1-6; TRBD1, the table's D call, lacks a check against the DNA. TRBV21-1 is a known pseudogene. This CDR3 is 16 amino acids long. The CDR3 spells CASSKLLGQDNSPLHF. As DNA, the CDR3 is TGTGCCAGCAGCAAGCTTCTCGGACAGGATAATTCACCCCTCCACTTT.

The chain has TRBV4-2 and TRBJ2-5, with D possibly being TRBD2 (6 bases). This CDR3 region has 16 residues. Germline CDR1 is LGHNA and CDR2 is YNFKEQ. V was pared by 4 bases and J by 4 bases, with 19 bases between. The CDR3 region is CASSPPYSSGVETQYF. CDR3 in DNA: TGTGCCAGCAGCCCCCCCTACTCATCGGGGGTAGAGACCCAGTACTTC.

J is TRBJ2-7 and V is TRBV19; 7 bases map to TRBD1. This CDR3 spans 15 amino acids. The V gene's germline CDR1 is LNHDA and CDR2 SQIVND (reference sequence). After removal of 6 bases from V and 3 bases from J, the junction contained 11 bases not matched to a gene. The CDR3 DNA sequence: TGTGCCAGTAGCCTAGTCCGGGACAGCTTCTACGAGCAGTACTTC. Its translation: CASSLVRDSFYEQYF. The full variable domain, with the rest looked up from reference TRBV19 and TRBJ2-7, is DGGITQSPKYLFRKEGQNVTLSCEQNLNHDAMYWYRQDPGQGLRLIYYSQIVNDFQKGDIAEGYSVSREKKESFPLTVTSAQKNPTAFYLCASSLVRDSFYEQYFGPGTRLTVT.

The chain carries TRBV2 and TRBJ2-5; D is unresolved. Germline CDR1 reads SNHLY; CDR2 reads FYNNEI. The length of the CDR3 is 11 residues. V lost 7 bases to trimming and J lost 4 bases, with 7 bases between them. DNA of the CDR3: TGTGCCAGCAACCTAATAGAGACCCAGTACTTC. Translation: CASNLIETQYF.

The chain has TRBV30 and TRBJ2-3, with 9 positions matching TRBD2. V lost 0 bases, J lost 2 bases, and 6 bases stayed unmatched. CDR3 length: 16 amino acids. Looked up from germline, CDR1 is GTSNPN and CDR2 is SVGIG (reference sequence). CDR3 DNA sequence: TGTGCCTGGAGTGTAAGACTAGCGGATCCCACAGATACGCAGTATTTT. It encodes CAWSVRLADPTDTQYF. The whole variable domain, filled in from reference TRBV30 and TRBJ2-3, reads SQTIHQWPATLVQPVGSPLSLECTVEGTSNPNLYWYRQAAGRGLQLLFYSVGIGQISSEVPQNLSASRPQDRQFILSSKKLLLSDSGFYLCAWSVRLADPTDTQYFGPGTRLTVL.

The V and J genes are TRBV4-1 and TRBJ2-1, with TRBD1 as a possible D gene (5 bases). The V end lost 5 bases, the J end lost 9 bases, and 11 bases lay between the germline ends. The CDR3 has 12 amino acids. Germline loops: CDR1 MGHRA, CDR2 YSYEKL. CDR3 protein: CASSGRVGEQFF. CDR3 sequence (DNA): TGCGCCAGCAGCGGCAGGGTTGGTGAGCAGTTCTTC.

The V call is TRBV5-1, the J call TRBJ2-5; D could derive from TRBD1 or TRBD2 (8 bases each). The V end was cut by 4 bases, the J end by 4 bases, with 26 bases between. The CDR3 contains 18 residues. CDR1 is SGHRS, CDR2 YFSETQ, per germline. The DNA for the CDR3 is TGCGCCAGCAGCCAGGGACAGGCCGAGGTAGCGGGGAGAGAGACCCAGTACTTC. It encodes CASSQGQAEVAGRETQYF.

This clone was observed a few times. The chain joins TRBV5-1 to TRBJ2-1; D is uncertain. CDR3 length: 13 residues. Germline values: CDR1 SGHRS, CDR2 YFSETQ. V lost 2 bases to trimming and J lost 4 bases, with 7 bases between them. In DNA form, the CDR3 reads TGCGCCAGCAGCTTAAAAGGTTACAATGAGCAGTTCTTC. Protein: CASSLKGYNEQFF.

The chain carries TRBV28 and TRBJ2-7; the match to TRBD2 covers 9 bases. The CDR3 covers 13 residues. With V trimmed by 8 bases and J by 6 bases, 8 bases remained unmatched. Looked up from germline, CDR1 is MDHEN and CDR2 is SYDVKM. The CDR3 region has the DNA TGTGCCAGCGGTCGGGCGGGAGGGCTCGAGCAGTACTTC. It codes for CASGRAGGLEQYF.

The V and J genes are TRBV9 and TRBJ2-7; the D is unclear. Trimming removed 4 bases from V and 3 bases from J, with 8 bases in between. There are 12 residues in the CDR3. From germline, CDR1 is SGDLS and CDR2 YYNGEE. The CDR3 sequence: CASSPFGYEQYF. In DNA form, the CDR3 reads TGTGCCAGCAGCCCTTTTGGCTACGAGCAGTACTTC.

The rearrangement uses TRBV18 and TRBJ2-1; D is perhaps TRBD1 or TRBD2 (5 bases each). The V end was cut by 6 bases, the J end by 0 bases, with 27 bases between. The CDR3 sequence is 20 residues long. Germline-derived CDR1 and CDR2 are KGHSH and LQKENI. CDR3 DNA sequence: TGTGCCAGCTCGCCTAGGGAAGCTACTCGGGACCAGAGCTCCTACAATGAGCAGTTCTTC. This gives the protein CASSPREATRDQSSYNEQFF.

The chain links TRBV11-2 to TRBJ2-2, with 7 positions matching TRBD1. V shed 4 bases and J 0 bases; nucleotides not matched to a gene: 5. The CDR3 has 16 residues. The germline V gene has CDR1 SGHAT and CDR2 FQNNGV. This CDR3 reads CASSYSTGANTGELFF. Written as DNA, the CDR3 is TGTGCCAGCAGCTACAGCACAGGGGCGAACACCGGGGAGCTGTTTTTT.

V and J are TRBV27 and TRBJ1-3; maybe TRBD1 (5 bases). V dropped 1 base and J dropped 4 bases, with 14 bases sitting between them. The CDR3 length is 16 residues. Germline-derived CDR1 and CDR2 are MNHEY and SMNVEV (reference sequence). The CDR3 DNA is TGTGCCAGCAGTTTATTGGCAGGGTTCTCAGGAAACACCATATATTTT. This translates into CASSLLAGFSGNTIYF.

The V call is TRBV13, the J call TRBJ2-5; D might be TRBD1 or TRBD2, each matching 5 bases. The end of the DNA fits TRBJ2-7 better, so the J call may be wrong. Per the germline V gene, CDR1 is PRHDT and CDR2 is FYEKMQ (reference sequence). CDR3 size: 13 residues. The CDR3 here is CASSHRGRGEQYF. The CDR3 DNA sequence: TGTGCCAGCAGCCATCGGGGCCGGGGCGAGCAGTACTTC.

The genes are TRBV7-6 and TRBJ1-6; D uncertain. V lost 5 bases, J lost 3 bases, and 8 bases lay in between. The germline V gene has CDR1 SGHVS and CDR2 FNYEAQ. The CDR3 extends over 14 amino acids. CDR3 amino acids: CASSPRDYNSPLHF. The DNA for the CDR3 is TGTGCCAGCAGCCCCCGGGACTATAATTCACCCCTCCACTTT.

This sequence joins TRBV28 and TRBJ2-1; D gene uncertain. CDR1 is MDHEN, CDR2 SYDVKM, per germline. Trimming took off 5 bases at V and 7 bases at J, with 15 bases between the two ends. The CDR3 totals 14 residues. CDR3 residues: CASSPSSGVNEQFF. In nucleotides, the CDR3 is TGTGCCAGCAGTCCCTCTAGTGGGGTTAATGAGCAGTTCTTC.

CDR3 sequence reads: CASSLTSGLVYEQYF. In DNA form, the CDR3 reads TGCGCCAGCAGCCTAACGTCGGGTCTGGTCTACGAGCAGTACTTC. The V and J genes are TRBV5-1 and TRBJ2-7, with D hard to call. This CDR3 is 15 amino acids long. CDR1 and CDR2 from the germline V gene are SGHRS and YFSETQ. V lost 4 bases and J lost 3, with 17 bases in between. The variable domain in full, with the rest retrieved from reference TRBV5-1 and TRBJ2-7, is KAGVTQTPRYLIKTRGQQVTLSCSPISGHRSVSWYQQTPGQGLQFLFEYFSETQRNKGNFPGRFSGRQFSNSRSEMNVSTLELGDSALYLCASSLTSGLVYEQYFGPGTRLTVT.

This clone appeared a few times. The chain recombines TRBV5-2 with TRBJ2-3; TRBD2, the D gene given by the table, was not confirmed from the DNA. TRBV5-2 is an annotated pseudogene. The CDR3 extends over 15 amino acids. This CDR3 is CASSFTLAATDTQYF. The CDR3 region has the DNA TGTGCCAGCAGCTTCACTTTAGCGGCAACAGATACGCAGTATTTT.

The chain combines TRBV9 with TRBJ2-3, with 8 bases identical to TRBD2. Germline CDR1 SGDLS, CDR2 YYNGEE. CDR3 length equals 17 residues. V trimming: 0 bases; J trimming: 3 bases; junction bases outside the gene matches: 9. CDR3 nucleotides: TGTGCCAGCAGCGTAGATGACGGGGGGGCCCGTACAGATACGCAGTATTTT. Protein product: CASSVDDGGARTDTQYF.